This TCR beta chain was obtained from a study of blood T cells in healthy people across ages. V was shortened by 2 bases and J by 10 bases, with 8 bases between the two germline ends. This CDR3 region has 10 residues. CDR1 DFQATT and CDR2 SNEGSKA come from the germline V gene (reference sequence). Primers used in a second PCR of about 6 to 11 cycles were a sample-barcoded 5' primer and a J-beta primer mix. TCRdb itself ran the 5' RACE reads through MiXCR, one entry per CDR3 protein. The table shows 950,000 to 1,200,000 distinct CDR3 sequences, with 35% to 40% occurring only once. The sequencing sample was made of blood. The sequence was collected from a man aged 18-30 years in good health. The chain is built from TRBV20-1 and TRBJ2-5; D uncertain. As DNA, the CDR3 is TGCAGTGCTAGAATCGGCCGCCAGTACTTC. Translating gives CSARIGRQYF.